This TCR beta chain was sequenced for a study of blood T cell repertoires in COVID-19. The V gene's germline CDR1 is SGHTA and CDR2 FQGTGA. V shed 5 bases and J shed 7 bases, with 15 bases lying between them. The CDR3 has 14 residues. A few counts support this clone. Some clones are missing from TCRdb's copy, which holds only in-frame ones; the method was immunoSEQ multiplex PCR. The data show 150,000 to 200,000 clones, around 87% seen once. This sequence joins TRBV7-3 and TRBJ1-5; D may be TRBD1 (5 bases). This sequence was found in a man aged 35 to 55 with active or convalescent COVID-19. Material for sequencing was peripheral blood. DNA of the CDR3: TGTGCCAGCAGCAATATTTCAGGGCCCCAGCCCCAGCATTTT. As protein: CASSNISGPQPQHF.